This TCR beta chain was sequenced for a study of OX40 agonist ivuxolimab in advanced cancers. Worth noting for this clone: Its antigen remains unidentified.

Individuals having autoimmune disease history or systemic immunosuppression were not enrolled. General study points: With doses of 0.1 to 3.0 mg/kg, CD4+ and CD8+ blood T cells had undergone clonal expansion by week 6.

Deletions cut 7 bases from V and 5 bases from J, with 14 bases between. Per the germline V gene, CDR1 is SQVTM and CDR2 is ANQGSEA. The CDR3 totals 13 residues. Profiled with immunoSEQ multiplex PCR; TCRdb holds only in-frame clones, not every one. The sample yields about 100,000 clones, about 96% seen once. This sequence was found in an adult with an advanced solid tumor such as melanoma, head and neck, liver or kidney cancer. Sequencing used CD4+ or CD8+ T cells sorted from blood, obtained in a trial of the OX40 agonist ivuxolimab. The rearrangement links TRBV29-1 to TRBJ1-4; D unclear. The CDR3 loop reads CSGRQDENEKLFF. The CDR3 DNA reads as TGCAGCGGCCGACAAGACGAGAATGAAAAACTGTTTTTT.